This T cell receptor beta chain was sequenced during a study of radiotherapy plus CTLA-4 blockade in lung cancer. V gave up 4 bases and J gave up 5 bases, with 20 bases separating them. The length of the CDR3 is 16 residues. From germline, CDR1 is LNHNV and CDR2 YYDKDF (reference sequence). Generated by immunoSEQ multiplex PCR, the TCRdb table keeps only in-frame clones and is missing some. The repertoire holds 85,000 to 90,000 clones, with about three quarters as singletons. The chain has TRBV15 and TRBJ2-5; D gene uncertain. This TCR was recovered from a human donor with non-small cell lung cancer that progressed on radiotherapy plus ipilimumab. The specimen was peripheral blood, collected from a patient treated with radiotherapy plus ipilimumab. The CDR3 protein is CATSKPSSVRWETQYF. The CDR3 DNA is TGTGCCACCAGCAAACCGAGCTCCGTCCGCTGGGAGACCCAGTACTTC. Full variable domain (missing parts from reference TRBV15 and TRBJ2-5): DAMVIQNPRYQVTQFGKPVTLSCSQTLNHNVMYWYQQKSSQAPKLLFHYYDKDFNNEADTPDNFQSRRPNTSFCFLDIRSPGLGDTAMYLCATSKPSSVRWETQYFGPGTRLLVL.